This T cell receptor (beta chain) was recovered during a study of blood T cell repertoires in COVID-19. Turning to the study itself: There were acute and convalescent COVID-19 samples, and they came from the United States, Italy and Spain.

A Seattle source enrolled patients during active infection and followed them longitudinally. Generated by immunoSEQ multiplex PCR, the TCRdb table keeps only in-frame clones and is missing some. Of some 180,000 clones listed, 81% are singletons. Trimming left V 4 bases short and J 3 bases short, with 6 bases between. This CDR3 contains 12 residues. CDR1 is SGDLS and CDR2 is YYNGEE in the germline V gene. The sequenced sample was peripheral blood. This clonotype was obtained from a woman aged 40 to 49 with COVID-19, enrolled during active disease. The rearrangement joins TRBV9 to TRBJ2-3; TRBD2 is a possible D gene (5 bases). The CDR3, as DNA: TGTGCCAGCAGCCCGGGGACAGATACGCAGTATTTT. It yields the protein CASSPGTDTQYF.